These 32 T cell receptor beta chains originate from one sample sequenced in a study of monozygotic twins with inflammatory bowel disease. TCRdb reprocessed the 5' RACE reads, keeping one entry per CDR3 protein, no DNA. This table holds some 160,000 distinct CDR3 sequences. The specimen sequenced was blood. These receptors were taken from a human donor with ulcerative colitis or Crohn's disease, or a healthy co-twin of an affected twin (not recorded which).

The chain has TRBV11-2 and TRBJ2-1; TCRdb reports TRBD1, a call that lacks DNA to check it against. The CDR3 sequence is 15 residues long. Germline CDR1 is SGHAT and CDR2 is FQNNGV. The CDR3 sequence is CASSLWETEYNEQFF. Supplemented by reference TRBV11-2 and TRBJ2-1, the full variable domain reads EAGVAQSPRYKIIEKRQSVAFWCNPISGHATLYWYQQILGQGPKLLIQFQNNGVVDDSQLPKDRFSAERLKGVDSTLKIQPAKLEDSAVYLCASSLWETEYNEQFFGPGTRLTVL.

V usage is TRBV5-1 and J usage is TRBJ2-3; TCRdb indicates TRBD2, and absent DNA this call remains unverified. The CDR3 contains 16 residues. Germline V gene sequence: CDR1 SGHRS, CDR2 YFSETQ. CDR3 sequence: CASSLGGSVSTDTQYF.

V gene TRBV7-2 combines with J gene TRBJ2-3. Germline CDR1 SGHTA, CDR2 FQGNSA. CDR3 length equals 14 residues. This CDR3 reads CASSLERFTDTQYF.

The chain combines TRBV24-1 with TRBJ2-3; TCRdb names TRBD2, which stays unverified in the absence of DNA. The CDR3 spans 16 residues. The germline CDR1 and CDR2 sequences are KGHDR and SFDVKD. The chain's CDR3 is CATSDNEGYSTDTQYF.

The chain is built from TRBV14 and TRBJ1-1; the D call of TRBD1 rests on TCRdb alone, since no DNA is present to check it. This CDR3 is built from 15 residues. Germline lookup yields CDR1 SGHDN and CDR2 FVKESK. CDR3 sequence reads: CASSQGRGQNTEAFF. The full variable domain, with the rest looked up from reference TRBV14 and TRBJ1-1, is EAGVTQFPSHSVIEKGQTVTLRCDPISGHDNLYWYRRVMGKEIKFLLHFVKESKQDESGMPNNRFLAERTGGTYSTLKVQPAELEDSGVYFCASSQGRGQNTEAFFGQGTRLTVV.

The chain uses TRBV19 and TRBJ2-1; TCRdb's D call, TRBD1, is unchecked because there is no DNA. Germline loops: CDR1 LNHDA, CDR2 SQIVND (reference sequence). This CDR3 spans 15 amino acids. CDR3 loop: CASALRDRGNNEQFF.

V and J are TRBV10-3 and TRBJ2-3; TCRdb designates TRBD1, a call that cannot be tested without DNA. The CDR3 totals 14 residues. In germline, CDR1 is ENHRY, CDR2 SYGVKD. CDR3: CAISDGQGRDTQYF.

J is TRBJ2-1 and V is TRBV20-1. The CDR3 totals 11 residues. Germline-derived CDR1 and CDR2 are DFQATT and SNEGSKA (reference sequence). CDR3 sequence reads: CSARAPNEQFF.

CDR3: CASSLSGSGNTIYF. This rearrangement joins TRBV12-3 or TRBV12-4 to TRBJ1-3. This CDR3 is built from 14 residues.

The V gene is TRBV7-6, the J gene TRBJ2-5. CDR3 length: 16 residues. CDR1 and CDR2 from the germline V gene are SGHVS and FNYEAQ. CDR3 amino acids: CASSLALVGYQETQYF.

The chain joins TRBV27 to TRBJ1-1; TCRdb's D call of TRBD1 is untestable without DNA. This CDR3 has 15 residues. Germline V gene data show CDR1 as MNHEY and CDR2 as SMNVEV (reference sequence). The chain's CDR3 is CASRPQVSSSTEAFF.

The chain combines TRBV20-1 with TRBJ2-7; TCRdb returns TRBD1, unconfirmable since there is no DNA. CDR1 is DFQATT and CDR2 is SNEGSKA in the germline V gene (reference sequence). The CDR3 length is 11 residues. Here the CDR3 reads CSDRGDKEQYF.

The rearrangement links TRBV7-2 to TRBJ2-7. The germline V gene encodes CDR1 SGHTA and CDR2 FQGNSA. The CDR3 sequence is 14 residues long. This CDR3 reads CASSLISDRYEQYF.

V gene TRBV6-5 combines with J gene TRBJ1-3. The CDR3 is 15 residues long. Germline-derived CDR1 and CDR2 are MNHEY and SVGAGI. CDR3: CASSYGTSSGNTIYF.

This chain connects TRBV18 to TRBJ1-2; TCRdb's D call, TRBD1, is unchecked because there is no DNA. The CDR3 has 13 amino acids. Per germline, CDR1 KGHSH and CDR2 LQKENI. CDR3 sequence reads: CASSPHRDNGYTF.

The chain uses TRBV19 and TRBJ1-2; TCRdb's D gene call, TRBD1, goes unchecked for lack of DNA. This CDR3 is 13 amino acids long. The germline CDR1 and CDR2 sequences are LNHDA and SQIVND (reference sequence). The CDR3 sequence is CASKITGAGGYTF.

CDR3 protein: CASRPFEGGQAFF. The chain carries TRBV27 and TRBJ1-1; TCRdb lists TRBD1, though no DNA is available to test this call. This CDR3 spans 13 amino acids. The germline CDR1 and CDR2 sequences are MNHEY and SMNVEV (reference sequence).

This chain uses TRBV27 with TRBJ2-7; with no DNA, the TCRdb D assignment of TRBD1 cannot be verified. Per the germline V gene, CDR1 is MNHEY and CDR2 is SMNVEV (reference sequence). This CDR3 spans 12 amino acids. CDR3 protein: CASRSTGTQQYF.

The chain carries TRBV9 and TRBJ1-1. The germline V gene encodes CDR1 SGDLS and CDR2 YYNGEE. CDR3 length equals 14 residues. This CDR3 is CASSVATVNTEAFF.

This chain connects TRBV7-6 to TRBJ2-7; TCRdb outputs TRBD1, but without DNA this stays unchecked. Germline lookup yields CDR1 SGHVS and CDR2 FNYEAQ. The CDR3 has 14 residues. This chain's CDR3 is CASSLTGGLGEQYF.

The V gene is TRBV19, the J gene TRBJ1-1; TCRdb outputs TRBD1, but without DNA this stays unchecked. Germline V CDR1 and CDR2: LNHDA, SQIVND (reference sequence). The CDR3 totals 15 residues. CDR3 residues: CASSMGGGFNTEAFF.

The chain combines TRBV20-1 with TRBJ1-1. The CDR3 extends over 15 amino acids. Germline loops: CDR1 DFQATT, CDR2 SNEGSKA (reference sequence). This CDR3 reads CSATPRGTAFNEAFF.

J is TRBJ1-2 and V is TRBV9; without DNA, the TCRdb call of TRBD1 cannot be checked. Per the germline V gene, CDR1 is SGDLS and CDR2 is YYNGEE. The CDR3 has 18 residues. This CDR3 reads CASSVEAQGTTGLYGYTF. Together with reference TRBV9 and TRBJ1-2, the CDR3 gives the full variable domain: DSGVTQTPKHLITATGQRVTLRCSPRSGDLSVYWYQQSLDQGLQFLIQYYNGEERAKGNILERFSAQQFPDLHSELNLSSLELGDSALYFCASSVEAQGTTGLYGYTFGSGTRLTVV.

The chain couples TRBV6-6 to TRBJ2-1. The CDR3 has 12 residues. Germline V gene data show CDR1 as MNHNY and CDR2 as SVGAGI (reference sequence). The CDR3 region is CASSDRVYEQFF.

The chain uses TRBV20-1 and TRBJ2-7; there is no DNA to check the TCRdb D call of TRBD1. Germline V gene data show CDR1 as DFQATT and CDR2 as SNEGSKA (reference sequence). The CDR3 contains 12 residues. The CDR3: CSAPGVTYEQYF.

The chain has TRBV20-1 and TRBJ1-1; the D call from TCRdb, TRBD1, cannot be confirmed without DNA. The germline gives CDR1 DFQATT, CDR2 SNEGSKA (reference sequence). There are 12 residues in the CDR3. The CDR3 protein is CSARGGRTEAFF.

This rearrangement joins TRBV5-1 to TRBJ2-2; TCRdb reports TRBD1, a call that lacks DNA to check it against. Looked up from germline, CDR1 is SGHRS and CDR2 is YFSETQ. The CDR3 length is 17 residues. CDR3 amino acids: CASTKRGTPTGTGELFF.

V is TRBV27 and J is TRBJ1-1; the TRBD1 assignment by TCRdb is unverifiable without DNA. Germline lookup yields CDR1 MNHEY and CDR2 SMNVEV (reference sequence). CDR3 length: 15 residues. The CDR3 spells CASSLGAGLNTEAFF.

The chain recombines TRBV19 with TRBJ2-6; TCRdb outputs TRBD1, but without DNA this stays unchecked. This CDR3 has 16 amino acids. Germline values: CDR1 LNHDA, CDR2 SQIVND (reference sequence). CDR3 region: CASSDRGPSGANVLTF.

The V call is TRBV12-3 or TRBV12-4, the J call TRBJ1-5. The CDR3 sequence is 14 residues long. The CDR3 loop is CASSSGRMDQPQHF.

The V call is TRBV7-2, the J call TRBJ2-5; TCRdb selects TRBD2, and the lack of DNA leaves this call unchecked. The CDR3 totals 17 residues. Germline V lookup: CDR1 SGHTA, CDR2 FQGNSA. The CDR3 here is CASSPWTSGSQEETQYF.

V and J are TRBV24-1 and TRBJ1-2; TCRdb's D call, TRBD1, is unchecked because there is no DNA. Germline loops: CDR1 KGHDR, CDR2 SFDVKD. This CDR3 region has 13 residues. The CDR3 loop is CATSKDRRHGYTF.